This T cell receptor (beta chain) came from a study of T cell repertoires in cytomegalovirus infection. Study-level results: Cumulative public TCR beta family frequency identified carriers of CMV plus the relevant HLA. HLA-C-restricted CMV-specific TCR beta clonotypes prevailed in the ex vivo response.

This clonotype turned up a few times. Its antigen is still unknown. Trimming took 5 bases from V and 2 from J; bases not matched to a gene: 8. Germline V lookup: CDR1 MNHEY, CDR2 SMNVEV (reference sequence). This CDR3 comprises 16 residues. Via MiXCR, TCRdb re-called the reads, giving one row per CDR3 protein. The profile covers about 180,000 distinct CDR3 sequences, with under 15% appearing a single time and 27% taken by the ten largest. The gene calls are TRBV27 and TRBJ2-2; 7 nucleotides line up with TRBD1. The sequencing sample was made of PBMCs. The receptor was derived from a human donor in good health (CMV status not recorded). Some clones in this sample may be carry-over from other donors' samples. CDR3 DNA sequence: TGTGCCAGCAGTGGCACAGGGGCTTTTAACACCGGGGAGCTGTTTTTT. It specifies CASSGTGAFNTGELFF.